The present entry profiles one TCR beta chain with its context. This clonotype was seen repeatedly, ten times or more. Its specific antigen is unknown. Base qualities were left out, and no much larger clone turns up one base away. Amplification of TCR beta CDR3 regions was carried out from RNA transcripts. The TCR CDR3 was subjected to a first round of RT-PCR using the HTBI primer set and the Qiagen OneStep RT-PCR kit. Libraries were constructed in a second round of multiplex PCR, after which size selection and purification were carried out. The libraries were sequenced on an Illumina HiSeq2000 using paired-end 100 bp reads. As for how the authors treated the data: Raw data were processed with SOAPnuke, discarding reads with adapters, uncalled bases, mean Phred below 15, or no exact constant-primer or identifier match. COPE v1.2.5 was used to merge high-quality paired reads, and clonotypes were defined as unique nucleotide sequences. MiTCR v1.1 was used to align the clonotypes against IMGT TRBV, TRBD and TRBJ reference segments. The analysis included only V-J combinations with a frequency above 0.0001, which together covered roughly 99% of the repertoires. The TCS score was defined as F50 (clonal expansion) divided by E x V (chaos), with BLOSUM62-based TCRdist calculated between CDR3 peptides within each V-J. Welch's t-statistics and random forest reduced fewer than 550 V-J features to about 13, which were used in a naive Bayes classifier (R e1071). TCRdb applied fastp at Q25 and MiXCR to the public reads, then kept only in-frame beta chains. CDR3 protein duplicates are merged, each entry listing the most common genes and DNA. What appears here as the V and J calls and clone size reflects TCRdb's work, not the paper's. The sample records fewer than 550,000 distinct CDR3 sequences, 15% to 19% of which are singletons. The ten largest clones represent less than 15% of the sample.

Graves' hyperthyroidism was defined as stable when no progression to ophthalmopathy occurred over 18 months of follow-up. Hyperthyroidism patients were newly diagnosed, with disease duration under 2 months, and aged 18 to 65 years. Exclusion was applied to patients with uncontrolled infections, other autoimmune diseases, pregnancy or lactation. Diagnoses relied on clinical symptoms, serum thyroxine and TRAb, thyroid ultrasound and orbital computed tomography. PBMCs were separated from roughly 10 ml of fresh peripheral blood using Ficoll-Paque density gradient centrifugation. Total RNA was extracted using Trizol reagent, and RNA quality was assessed on an Agilent 2100 Bioanalyzer. These data are taken from a study of T cells in Graves' hyperthyroidism and ophthalmopathy (dated by TCRdb to about 2019). About the investigation overall: Peripheral blood was sampled at the time of initial diagnosis, prior to any treatment. For training and testing, the roughly 93 patients in the discovery cohort were randomly divided in a 7:3 ratio. Following sampling, methimazole starting at 30 mg daily was given to hyperthyroidism patients, and high-dose intravenous methylprednisolone was given to ophthalmopathy patients. To identify TCR V-J signatures that set the groups apart, the researchers used a discovery cohort of 90 to 100 patients, made up of 40 to 45 with Graves' ophthalmopathy and around 58 with stable Graves' hyperthyroidism. In addition, the study compared T-cell repertoires in thyroid tissue and in blood from about six Graves' hyperthyroidism patients. The paper describes TCR Vbeta CDR3 sequencing of 120 to 150 peripheral blood samples, made up of 43 ophthalmopathy patients, over 70 hyperthyroidism patients and about 17 progressor patients. Prospective prediction of ophthalmopathy was tested in an independent validation cohort of fewer than 20 hyperthyroidism patients and 17 patients who later progressed to ophthalmopathy. Here is what the overall study found, with its caveats: In cross-validation, a model built on a 13 V-J signature told ophthalmopathy apart from stable hyperthyroidism with just under 90% sensitivity and roughly 81% specificity, and in testing the same model reached 80%/75%. No statistical method was used to fix the sample size in advance, and group allocation was not hidden from the investigators. Most expanded thyroid clonotypes (frequency above 0.001) were also found in blood, which suggests that blood repertoires may mirror thyroid immune responses. In validation, progression to ophthalmopathy was predicted by the model with 70% to 71% sensitivity and roughly 72% specificity, a median of about 6 months before onset.

The receptor was isolated from a woman aged 18-35 years with Graves' hyperthyroidism. The sample comprised blood.

The nucleotide sequence reads TGCGCCAGCAGGGAAGGGACCCTCCCGGCGGGGCCAACCTACGAGCAGTACTTC. Translation gives CASREGTLPAGPTYEQYF. Recombination linked TRBV5-1 to TRBJ2-7; a tentative D match to TRBD2 spans 6 bases. The CDR3 numbers 18 residues from cysteine through phenylalanine. This entry keeps only the CDR3 DNA: 54 bases, framed from base 1. V and J lose 5 bases and 2 bases, and a span of 26 bases separates them. Via the germline V gene, CDR1 is SGHRS and CDR2 YFSETQ. Extended through the reference TRBV5-1 and TRBJ2-7 proteins, this CDR3 yields the full variable domain: KAGVTQTPRYLIKTRGQQVTLSCSPISGHRSVSWYQQTPGQGLQFLFEYFSETQRNKGNFPGRFSGRQFSNSRSEMNVSTLELGDSALYLCASREGTLPAGPTYEQYFGPGTRLTVT.